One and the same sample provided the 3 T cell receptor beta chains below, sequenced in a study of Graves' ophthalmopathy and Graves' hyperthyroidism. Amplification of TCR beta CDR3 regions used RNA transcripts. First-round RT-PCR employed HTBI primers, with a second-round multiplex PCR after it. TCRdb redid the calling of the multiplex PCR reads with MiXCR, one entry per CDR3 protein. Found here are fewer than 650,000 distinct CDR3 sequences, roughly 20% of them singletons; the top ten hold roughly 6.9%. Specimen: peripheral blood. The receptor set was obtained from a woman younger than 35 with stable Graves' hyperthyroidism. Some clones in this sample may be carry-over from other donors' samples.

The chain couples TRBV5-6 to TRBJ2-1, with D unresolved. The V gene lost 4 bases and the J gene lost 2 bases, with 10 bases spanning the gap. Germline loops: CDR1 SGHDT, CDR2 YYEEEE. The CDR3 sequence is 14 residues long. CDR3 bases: TGTGCCAGCAGCGAGGCTGGAACCTACAATGAGCAGTTCTTC. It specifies CASSEAGTYNEQFF.

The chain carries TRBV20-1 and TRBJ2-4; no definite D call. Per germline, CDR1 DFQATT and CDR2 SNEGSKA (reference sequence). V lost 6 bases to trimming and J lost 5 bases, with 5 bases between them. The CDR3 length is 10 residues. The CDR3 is CSALENIQYF. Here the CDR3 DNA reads TGCAGTGCCCTAGAAAACATTCAGTACTTC.

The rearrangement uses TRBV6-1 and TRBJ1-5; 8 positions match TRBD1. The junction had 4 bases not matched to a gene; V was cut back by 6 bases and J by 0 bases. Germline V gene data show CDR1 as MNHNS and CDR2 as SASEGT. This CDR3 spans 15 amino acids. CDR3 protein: CASRGTGHSNQPQHF. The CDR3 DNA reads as TGTGCCAGCAGAGGGACAGGACATAGCAATCAGCCCCAGCATTTT.